The next 5 T cell receptor beta chains were all read from a single sample in a study of blood T cell repertoires in COVID-19 (TCRdb year 2020). Library preparation was by the immunoSEQ multiplex PCR assay. TCRdb holds this immuneACCESS table with in-frame rearrangements only. Some clones are missing; in checked studies, unresolved V genes explain under half, and the rest has no known cause. A total of under 300,000 clones appear in this sample, over 65% of them only once. The ten largest clones add up to 4.6% of the sample. Material: peripheral blood. The origin of the receptors is a man in his 60s who had recovered from COVID-19.

This clone was seen a few times. The chain has TRBV7-8 and TRBJ1-4, with 7 positions matching TRBD1. CDR3 size: 15 residues. V was clipped by 3 bases and J by 8 bases; unmatched bases: 9. Germline lookup yields CDR1 SGHVS and CDR2 FQNEAQ. CDR3 amino acids: CASSFSWAGGEKLFF. CDR3 nucleotides: TGTGCCAGCAGCTTTAGCTGGGCAGGGGGGGAAAAACTGTTTTTT.

The chain couples TRBV24-1 to TRBJ1-2; no reliable D call. CDR1 is KGHDR, CDR2 SFDVKD, per germline. The CDR3 spans 11 residues. Trimming took off 0 bases at V and 7 bases at J, with 2 bases between the two ends. The CDR3 protein is CATSDLRGYTF. As DNA, the CDR3 is TGTGCCACCAGTGATTTGCGTGGCTACACCTTC.

This clone was seen just once. The rearrangement links TRBV5-4 to TRBJ2-3; D is possibly TRBD2 (5 bases). CDR1 SGHNT and CDR2 YYREEE come from the germline V gene (reference sequence). This CDR3 contains 14 residues. V lost 0 bases and J lost 4, with 9 bases in between. For the CDR3, the DNA is TGTGCCAGCAGCTTGGTCCTAGCTTCAGATACGCAGTATTTT. This sequence encodes CASSLVLASDTQYF.

This chain connects TRBV6-5 to TRBJ2-7, with TRBD1 as a possible D gene (5 bases). Trimming pared 6 bases from V and 2 bases from J, leaving 11 bases between. The CDR3 totals 13 residues. From germline, CDR1 is MNHEY and CDR2 SVGAGI. CDR3 amino acids: CASRLTVTYEQYF. CDR3 in DNA: TGTGCCAGCAGGTTGACAGTCACCTACGAGCAGTACTTC.

The rearrangement links TRBV7-8 to TRBJ2-7; weak D call: TRBD2 (6 bases). CDR3 length equals 14 residues. Trimming removed 5 bases from V and 6 bases from J, with 17 bases in between. The germline gives CDR1 SGHVS, CDR2 FQNEAQ. In nucleotides, the CDR3 is TGTGCCAGCAGCCCCGGGACTGGTTGGGGCGAGCAGTACTTC. Its translation is CASSPGTGWGEQYF.